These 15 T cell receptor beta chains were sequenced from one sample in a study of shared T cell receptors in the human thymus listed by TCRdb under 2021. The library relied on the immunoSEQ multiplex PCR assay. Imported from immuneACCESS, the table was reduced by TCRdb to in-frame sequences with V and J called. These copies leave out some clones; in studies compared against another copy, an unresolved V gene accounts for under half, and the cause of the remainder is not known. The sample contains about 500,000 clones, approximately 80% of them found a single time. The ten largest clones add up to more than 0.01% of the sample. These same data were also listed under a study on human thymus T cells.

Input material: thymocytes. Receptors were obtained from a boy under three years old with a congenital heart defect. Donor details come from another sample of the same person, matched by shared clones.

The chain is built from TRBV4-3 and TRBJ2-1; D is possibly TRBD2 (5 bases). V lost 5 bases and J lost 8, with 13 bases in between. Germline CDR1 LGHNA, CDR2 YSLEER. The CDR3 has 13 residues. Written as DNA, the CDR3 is TGCGCCAGCAGCAACTTGAGCGGCGATGAGCAGTTCTTC. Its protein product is CASSNLSGDEQFF.

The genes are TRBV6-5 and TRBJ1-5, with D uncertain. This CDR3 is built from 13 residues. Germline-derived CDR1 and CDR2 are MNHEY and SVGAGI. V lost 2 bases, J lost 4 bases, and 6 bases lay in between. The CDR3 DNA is TGTGCCAGCAGTTACACAGCTAATCAGCCCCAGCATTTT. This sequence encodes CASSYTANQPQHF.

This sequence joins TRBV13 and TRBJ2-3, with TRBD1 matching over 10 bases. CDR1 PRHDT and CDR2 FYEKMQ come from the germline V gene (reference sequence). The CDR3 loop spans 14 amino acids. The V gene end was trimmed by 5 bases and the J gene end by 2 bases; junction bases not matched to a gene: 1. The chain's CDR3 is CASSDRGPTDTQYF. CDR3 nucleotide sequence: TGTGCCAGCAGCGACAGGGGGCCCACAGATACGCAGTATTTT.

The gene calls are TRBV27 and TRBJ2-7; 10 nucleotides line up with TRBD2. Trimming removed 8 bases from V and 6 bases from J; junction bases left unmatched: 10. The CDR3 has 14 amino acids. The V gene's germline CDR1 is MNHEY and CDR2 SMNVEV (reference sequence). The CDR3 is CASGYGTSAAEQYF. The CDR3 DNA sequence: TGTGCCAGCGGTTACGGGACTAGCGCAGCCGAGCAGTACTTC.

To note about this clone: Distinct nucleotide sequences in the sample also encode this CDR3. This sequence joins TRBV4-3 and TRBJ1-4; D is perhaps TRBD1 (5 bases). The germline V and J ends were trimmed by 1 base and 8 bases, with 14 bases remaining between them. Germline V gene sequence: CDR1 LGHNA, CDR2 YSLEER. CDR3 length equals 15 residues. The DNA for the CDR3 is TGCGCCAGCAGCCAAGGTCCGGGGGTTAAGGAAAAACTGTTTTTT. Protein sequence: CASSQGPGVKEKLFF.

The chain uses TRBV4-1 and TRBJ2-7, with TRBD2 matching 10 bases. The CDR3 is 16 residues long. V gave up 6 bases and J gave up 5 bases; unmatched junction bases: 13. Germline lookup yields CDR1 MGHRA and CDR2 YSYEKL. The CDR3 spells CASSQIGAGGPDEQYF. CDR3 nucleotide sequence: TGCGCCAGCAGTCAAATCGGAGCGGGAGGGCCGGACGAGCAGTACTTC.

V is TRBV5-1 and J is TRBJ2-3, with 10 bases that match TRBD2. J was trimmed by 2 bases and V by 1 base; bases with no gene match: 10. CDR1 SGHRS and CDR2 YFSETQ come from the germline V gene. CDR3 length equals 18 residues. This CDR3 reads CASSLRTSGTQNTDTQYF. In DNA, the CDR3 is TGCGCCAGCAGCTTGCGCACTAGCGGGACCCAAAACACAGATACGCAGTATTTT.

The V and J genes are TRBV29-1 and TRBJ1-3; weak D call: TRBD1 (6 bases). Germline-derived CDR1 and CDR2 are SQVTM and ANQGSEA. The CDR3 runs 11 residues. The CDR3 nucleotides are TGCGGCGCCGGACAGGGAAACACCATATATTTT. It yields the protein CGAGQGNTIYF.

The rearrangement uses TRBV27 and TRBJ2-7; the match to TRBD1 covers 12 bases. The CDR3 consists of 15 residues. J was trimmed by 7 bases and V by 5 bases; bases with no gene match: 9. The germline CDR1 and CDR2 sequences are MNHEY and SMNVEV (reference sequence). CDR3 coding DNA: TGTGCCAGCAGTCCCCAAGGGACAGGGGGCAAAGAGCAGTACTTC. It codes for CASSPQGTGGKEQYF.

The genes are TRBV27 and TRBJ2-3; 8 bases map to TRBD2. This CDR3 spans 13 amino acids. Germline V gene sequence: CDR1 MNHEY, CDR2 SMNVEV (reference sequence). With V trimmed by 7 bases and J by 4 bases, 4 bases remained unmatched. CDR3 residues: CASMSGGADTQYF. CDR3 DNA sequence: TGTGCCAGCATGAGCGGGGGCGCAGATACGCAGTATTTT.

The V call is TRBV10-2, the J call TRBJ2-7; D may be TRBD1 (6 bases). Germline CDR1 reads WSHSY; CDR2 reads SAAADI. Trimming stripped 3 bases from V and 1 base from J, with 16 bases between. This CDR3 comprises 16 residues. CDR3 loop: CASSESATGQSYEQYF. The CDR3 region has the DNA TGCGCCAGCAGTGAATCGGCTACCGGACAGTCCTACGAGCAGTACTTC.

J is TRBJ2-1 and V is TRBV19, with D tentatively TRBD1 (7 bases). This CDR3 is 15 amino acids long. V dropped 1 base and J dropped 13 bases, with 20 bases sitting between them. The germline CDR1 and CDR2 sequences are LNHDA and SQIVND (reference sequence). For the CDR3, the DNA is TGTGCCAGTAGTATAGCCGTCCGGGGGACAGCGACACAGTTCTTC. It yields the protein CASSIAVRGTATQFF.

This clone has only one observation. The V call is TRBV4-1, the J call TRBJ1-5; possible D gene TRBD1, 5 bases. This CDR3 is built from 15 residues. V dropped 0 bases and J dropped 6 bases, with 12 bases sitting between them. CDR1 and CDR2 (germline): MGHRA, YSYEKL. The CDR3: CASSQEVRGTQPQHF. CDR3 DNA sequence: TGCGCCAGCAGCCAAGAAGTTCGGGGGACTCAGCCCCAGCATTTT.

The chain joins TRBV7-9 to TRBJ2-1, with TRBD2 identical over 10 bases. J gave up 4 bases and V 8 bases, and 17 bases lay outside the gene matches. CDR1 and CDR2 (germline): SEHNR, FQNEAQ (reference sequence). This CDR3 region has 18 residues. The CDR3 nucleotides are TGTGCCAGCCGTCCGGGACTAGCGAAAGGCTCCCTTTACAATGAGCAGTTCTTC. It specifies CASRPGLAKGSLYNEQFF.

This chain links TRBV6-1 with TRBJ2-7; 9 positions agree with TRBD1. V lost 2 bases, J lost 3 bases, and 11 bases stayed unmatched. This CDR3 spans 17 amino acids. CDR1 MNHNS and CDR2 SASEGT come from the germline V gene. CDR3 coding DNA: TGTGCCAGCAGTGAACCAGTACAGGGGGCGCGATTCTACGAGCAGTACTTC. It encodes CASSEPVQGARFYEQYF.